One and the same sample provided the 7 T cell receptor beta chains below, sequenced in a study of T cell responses to AZD1222 COVID-19 vaccine. Sequencing was performed with immunoSEQ multiplex PCR; in TCRdb, only in-frame clones are kept and a portion is missing. The table lists 85,000 to 100,000 clones, roughly 89% of them singletons. The specimen was peripheral blood, collected 28 days after the second AZD1222 dose. The source is an adult who received the AZD1222 COVID-19 vaccine.

The sample holds one count of this clone. The chain couples TRBV6-5 to TRBJ2-3; D unclear. V was trimmed by 0 bases and J by 0 bases, leaving 4 bases between them. Germline loops: CDR1 MNHEY, CDR2 SVGAGI. The CDR3 runs to 14 residues. The CDR3 here is CASSYSYSTDTQYF. CDR3 DNA: TGTGCCAGCAGTTACTCGTACAGCACAGATACGCAGTATTTT.

This chain connects TRBV10-3 to TRBJ2-3, with D maybe TRBD2 (6 bases). The V gene's germline CDR1 is ENHRY and CDR2 SYGVKD. The CDR3 is 18 residues long. V gave up 5 bases and J gave up 1 base, with 22 bases separating them. This CDR3 is CAISRSSGGDGRTDTQYF. The CDR3 nucleotides read TGTGCCATCAGTCGGAGCTCTGGAGGGGATGGTCGCACAGATACGCAGTATTTT.

V gene TRBV6-5 combines with J gene TRBJ2-3, with TRBD1 identical over 7 bases. This CDR3 contains 14 residues. V shed 6 bases, J shed 1 base, and the junction held 4 bases outside the gene matches. Germline loops: CDR1 MNHEY, CDR2 SVGAGI. CDR3 nucleotide sequence: TGTGCCAGCAGAGGGGACAGAGGCACAGATACGCAGTATTTT. It specifies CASRGDRGTDTQYF.

This chain joins TRBV18 and TRBJ1-1, with D uncertain. The ends were cut back, 5 bases at V and 1 base at J, with 11 bases in the middle. Germline loops: CDR1 KGHSH, CDR2 LQKENI. The CDR3 loop spans 14 amino acids. CDR3 coding DNA: TGTGCCAGCTCATCTTCGGTCCCGAACACTGAAGCTTTCTTT. Translated: CASSSSVPNTEAFF.

The gene calls are TRBV18 and TRBJ1-1; 9 bases align to TRBD1. V lost 6 bases and J lost 5; bases outside the gene matches: 7. There are 14 residues in the CDR3. Germline CDR1 reads KGHSH; CDR2 reads LQKENI. This chain's CDR3 is CASSSGTGYTEAFF. For the CDR3, the DNA is TGTGCCAGCTCCTCCGGGACAGGGTATACTGAAGCTTTCTTT.

This chain joins TRBV6-5 and TRBJ2-7; D perhaps matches TRBD1 (5 bases). Germline V CDR1 and CDR2: MNHEY, SVGAGI. Trimming pared 5 bases from V and 3 bases from J, leaving 11 bases between. The CDR3 consists of 13 residues. CDR3 sequence: CASSTRQSYEQYF. The CDR3 DNA is TGTGCCAGCAGTACCCGACAGAGCTACGAGCAGTACTTC.

The V gene is TRBV5-1, the J gene TRBJ1-6; 9 bases are shared with TRBD1. The CDR3 consists of 16 residues. Trimming removed 0 bases from V and 7 bases from J; junction bases left unmatched: 5. Germline V lookup: CDR1 SGHRS, CDR2 YFSETQ. The chain's CDR3 is CASSLDHGTGNSPLHF. The CDR3 region has the DNA TGCGCCAGCAGCTTGGATCATGGGACAGGGAATTCACCCCTCCACTTT.